In its sample, the clone carrying this T cell receptor beta chain was seen a few times. The target antigen is unknown. The entirety of the isolated RNA underwent reverse transcription, so expressed TCRB transcripts were sequenced. Profiling relied on immunoSEQ multiplex PCR, and the TCRdb table lists in-frame clones only, not all of them. There are 860,000 or so clones in the sample; roughly a sixth occur only once, and about 0.025% lies in the top ten. These data originate in a study of beta chain features in type 1 diabetes. The CDR3 length is 13 residues. Trimming stripped 7 bases from V and 0 bases from J, with 4 bases between. The germline CDR1 and CDR2 sequences are LNHDA and SQIVND (reference sequence). Findings and caveats of the study: PCR might preferentially amplify shorter templates, equally in patients and controls. Moderately but significantly shorter TCRB CDR3s were found in Type 1 diabetes patients in all four CD4+ subsets.

The chain couples TRBV19 to TRBJ2-6; D ambiguous. This clonotype originated in a woman under 30 in good health. Material for sequencing was naive CD4+ T cells from blood. Here the CDR3 reads CASKNSGANVLTF. CDR3 in DNA: TGTGCCAGTAAGAACTCTGGGGCCAACGTCCTGACTTTC.